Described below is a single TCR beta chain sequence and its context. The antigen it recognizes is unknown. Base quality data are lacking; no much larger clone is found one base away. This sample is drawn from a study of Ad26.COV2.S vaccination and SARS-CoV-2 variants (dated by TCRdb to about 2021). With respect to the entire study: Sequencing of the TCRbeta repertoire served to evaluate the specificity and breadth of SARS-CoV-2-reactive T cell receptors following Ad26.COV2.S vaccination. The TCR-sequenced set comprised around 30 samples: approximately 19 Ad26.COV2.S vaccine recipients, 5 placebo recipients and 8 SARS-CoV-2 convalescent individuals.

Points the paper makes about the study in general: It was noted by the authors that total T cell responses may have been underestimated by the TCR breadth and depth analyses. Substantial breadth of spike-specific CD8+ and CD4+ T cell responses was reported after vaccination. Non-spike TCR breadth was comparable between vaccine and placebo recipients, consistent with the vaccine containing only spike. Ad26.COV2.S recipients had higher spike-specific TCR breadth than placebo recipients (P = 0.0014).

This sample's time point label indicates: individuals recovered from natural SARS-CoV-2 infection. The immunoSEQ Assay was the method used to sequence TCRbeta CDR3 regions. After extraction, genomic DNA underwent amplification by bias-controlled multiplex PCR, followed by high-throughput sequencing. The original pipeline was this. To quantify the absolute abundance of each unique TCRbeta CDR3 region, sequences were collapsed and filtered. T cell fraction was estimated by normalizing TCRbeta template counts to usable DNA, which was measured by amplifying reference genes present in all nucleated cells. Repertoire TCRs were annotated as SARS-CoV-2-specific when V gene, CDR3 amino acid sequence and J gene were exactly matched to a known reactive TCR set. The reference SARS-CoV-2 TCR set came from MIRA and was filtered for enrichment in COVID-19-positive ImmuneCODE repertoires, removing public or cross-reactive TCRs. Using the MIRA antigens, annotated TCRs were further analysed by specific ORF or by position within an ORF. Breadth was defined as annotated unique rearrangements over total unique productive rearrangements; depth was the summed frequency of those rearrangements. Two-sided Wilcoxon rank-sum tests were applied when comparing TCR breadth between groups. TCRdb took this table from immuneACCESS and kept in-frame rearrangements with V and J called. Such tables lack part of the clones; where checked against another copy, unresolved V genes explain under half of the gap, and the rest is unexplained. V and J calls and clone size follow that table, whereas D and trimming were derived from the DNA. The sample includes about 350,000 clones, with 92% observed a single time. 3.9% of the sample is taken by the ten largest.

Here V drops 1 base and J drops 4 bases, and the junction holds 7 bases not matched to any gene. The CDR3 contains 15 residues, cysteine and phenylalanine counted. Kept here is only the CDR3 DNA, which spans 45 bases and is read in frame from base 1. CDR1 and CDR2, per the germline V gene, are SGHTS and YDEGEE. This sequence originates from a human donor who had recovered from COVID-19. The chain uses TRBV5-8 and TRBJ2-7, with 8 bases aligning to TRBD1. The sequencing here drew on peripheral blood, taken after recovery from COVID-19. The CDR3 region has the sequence CASSLFSGGMYEQYF. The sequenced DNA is TGTGCCAGCAGCTTGTTTTCAGGGGGCATGTACGAGCAGTACTTC.